This T cell receptor (beta chain) came from a study of T cells in Graves' hyperthyroidism and ophthalmopathy. The V gene end was trimmed by 4 bases and the J gene end by 2 bases; junction bases not matched to a gene: 3. CDR1 is SGHDT, CDR2 YYEEEE, per germline. This CDR3 has 15 residues. It was RNA transcripts that yielded the amplified TCR beta CDR3 regions. The HTBI primer set served for first-round RT-PCR of the TCR CDR3. MiXCR was run by TCRdb on the multiplex PCR reads, yielding one entry per CDR3 protein. The repertoire consists of roughly 420,000 distinct CDR3 sequences, with 15% to 19% occurring once and the leading ten covering just under 8%. Exclusion of patients followed from uncontrolled infection, other autoimmune disease, pregnancy or lactation.

The V and J genes are TRBV5-6 and TRBJ2-1, with TRBD2 matching over 10 bases. Sequenced: blood. This clonotype originated in a woman aged 18-30 years with Graves' hyperthyroidism. This CDR3 is CASSPLAGAYNEQFF. The DNA of the CDR3 is TGTGCCAGCAGCCCCCTAGCGGGGGCCTACAATGAGCAGTTCTTC.